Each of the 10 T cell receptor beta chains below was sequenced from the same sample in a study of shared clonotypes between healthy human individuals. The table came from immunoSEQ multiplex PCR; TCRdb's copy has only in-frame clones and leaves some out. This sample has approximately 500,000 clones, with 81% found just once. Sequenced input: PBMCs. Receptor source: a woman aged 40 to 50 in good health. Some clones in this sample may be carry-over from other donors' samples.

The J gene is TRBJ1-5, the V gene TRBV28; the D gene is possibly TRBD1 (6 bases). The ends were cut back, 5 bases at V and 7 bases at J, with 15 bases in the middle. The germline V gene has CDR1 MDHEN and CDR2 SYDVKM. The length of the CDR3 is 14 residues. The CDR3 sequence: CASSPRQVTQPQHF. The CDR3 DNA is TGTGCCAGCAGTCCCCGACAGGTCACACAGCCCCAGCATTTT.

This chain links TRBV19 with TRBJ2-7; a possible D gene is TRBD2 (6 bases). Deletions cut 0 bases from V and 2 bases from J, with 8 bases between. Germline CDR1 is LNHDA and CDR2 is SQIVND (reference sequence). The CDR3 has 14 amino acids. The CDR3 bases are TGTGCCAGTAGTATAGATCGCGGGACCTACGAGCAGTACTTC. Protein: CASSIDRGTYEQYF.

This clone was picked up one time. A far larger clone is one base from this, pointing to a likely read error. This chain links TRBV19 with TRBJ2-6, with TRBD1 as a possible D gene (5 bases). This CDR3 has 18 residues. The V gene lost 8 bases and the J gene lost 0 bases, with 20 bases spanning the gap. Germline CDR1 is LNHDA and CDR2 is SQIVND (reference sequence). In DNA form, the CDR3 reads TGTGCCAGTGGTAGTACGACAGCGCTGAGCTCTGGGGCCAACGTCCTGACTTTC. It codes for CASGSTTALSSGANVLTF.

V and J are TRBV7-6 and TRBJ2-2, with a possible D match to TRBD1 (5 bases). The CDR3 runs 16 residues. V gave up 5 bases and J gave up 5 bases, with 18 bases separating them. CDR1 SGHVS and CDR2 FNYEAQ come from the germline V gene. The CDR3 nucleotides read TGTGCCAGCAGCATCCCCAAAAGGCCAGGGACCGGGGAGCTGTTTTTT. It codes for CASSIPKRPGTGELFF.

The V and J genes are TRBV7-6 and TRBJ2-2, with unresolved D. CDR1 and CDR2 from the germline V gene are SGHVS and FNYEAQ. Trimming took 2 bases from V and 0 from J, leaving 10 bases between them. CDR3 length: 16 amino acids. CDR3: CASSLSLSANTGELFF. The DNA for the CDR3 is TGTGCCAGCAGCTTAAGTTTATCGGCGAACACCGGGGAGCTGTTTTTT.

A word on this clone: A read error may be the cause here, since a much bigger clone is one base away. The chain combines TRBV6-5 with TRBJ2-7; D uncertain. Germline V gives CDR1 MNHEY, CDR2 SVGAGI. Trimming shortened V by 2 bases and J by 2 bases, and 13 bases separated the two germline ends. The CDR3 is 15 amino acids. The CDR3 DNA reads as TGTGCCAGCAGTTACCAACCGGATAGCCCCTACGAGCAGTACTTC. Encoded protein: CASSYQPDSPYEQYF.

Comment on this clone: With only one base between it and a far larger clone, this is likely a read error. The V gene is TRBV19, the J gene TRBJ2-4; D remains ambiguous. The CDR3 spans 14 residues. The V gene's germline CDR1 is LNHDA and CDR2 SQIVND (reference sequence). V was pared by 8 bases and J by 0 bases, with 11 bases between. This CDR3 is CASLDILAKNIQYF. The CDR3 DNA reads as TGTGCCAGTCTAGACATTTTAGCCAAAAACATTCAGTACTTC.

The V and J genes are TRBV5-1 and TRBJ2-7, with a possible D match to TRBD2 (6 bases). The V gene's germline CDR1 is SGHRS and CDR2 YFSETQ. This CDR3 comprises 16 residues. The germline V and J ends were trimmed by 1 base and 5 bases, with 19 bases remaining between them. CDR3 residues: CASSLMGAGSRDEQYF. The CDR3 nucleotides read TGCGCCAGCAGCTTGATGGGTGCGGGATCCCGTGACGAGCAGTACTTC.

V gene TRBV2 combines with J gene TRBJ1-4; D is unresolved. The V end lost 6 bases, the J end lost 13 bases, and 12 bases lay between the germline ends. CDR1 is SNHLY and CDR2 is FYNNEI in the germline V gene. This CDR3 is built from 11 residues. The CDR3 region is CASSQTVGLFF. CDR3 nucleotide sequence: TGTGCCAGCAGCCAAACAGTTGGACTGTTTTTT. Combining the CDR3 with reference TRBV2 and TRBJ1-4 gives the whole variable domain EPEVTQTPSHQVTQMGQEVILRCVPISNHLYFYWYRQILGQKVEFLVSFYNNEISEKSEIFDDQFSVERPDGSNFTLKIRSTKLEDSAMYFCASSQTVGLFFGSGTQLSVL.

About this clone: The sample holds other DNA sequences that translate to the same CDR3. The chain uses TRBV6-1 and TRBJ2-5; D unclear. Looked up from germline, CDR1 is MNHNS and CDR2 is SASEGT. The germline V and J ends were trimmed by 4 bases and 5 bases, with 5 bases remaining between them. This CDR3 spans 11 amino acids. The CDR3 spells CASSGRETQYF. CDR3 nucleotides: TGTGCCAGCAGTGGTCGTGAGACCCAGTACTTC.